The 2 T cell receptor beta chains given below trace back to one sample, sequenced in a study of CD8 T cells in ankylosing spondylitis. MiXCR, applied by TCRdb to the 5' RACE reads, yields one record per CDR3 protein. The data hold approximately 300,000 distinct CDR3 sequences, with under 25% observed a single time. The sequencing sample was made of blood, either unsorted or a sorted T cell fraction (not recorded which). These receptor sequences come from a female donor with ankylosing spondylitis or in good health (not recorded which).

The table lists this clonotype with a few counts. The chain links TRBV24-1 to TRBJ1-1, with D perhaps matching TRBD1 (6 bases). V was clipped by 4 bases and J by 2 bases, with 13 bases between them. The CDR3 has 15 residues. Per germline, CDR1 KGHDR and CDR2 SFDVKD. As DNA, the CDR3 is TGTGCCACCAGTGACTCCGGGACACTAAACACTGAAGCTTTCTTT. Translating it yields CATSDSGTLNTEAFF.

The chain links TRBV12-3 or TRBV12-4 to TRBJ2-5; D is undetermined. With 6 bases removed from V and 5 bases from J, the gap between germline ends came to 13 bases. The CDR3 totals 13 residues. CDR3 bases: TGTGCCAGCAGCCCCCTGCGTCGTGAGACCCAGTACTTC. Protein: CASSPLRRETQYF.